The clone carrying this T cell receptor (beta chain) was counted many times. TCRdb re-analysed the RT-PCR reads in MiXCR, keeping a single row per CDR3 protein. The table has about 160,000 distinct CDR3 sequences, approximately 24% seen once. These data are taken from a study of patients and donors after allogeneic stem cell transplantation. J gave up 5 bases and V 3 bases, and 2 bases lay outside the gene matches. This CDR3 is 13 amino acids long. The genes are TRBV12-3 or TRBV12-4 and TRBJ1-2; the match to TRBD1 covers 8 bases. The sequence derives from a human donor who was either an allogeneic HSCT recipient or a stem cell or donor lymphocyte infusion donor (not recorded which). It is not recorded whose cells these are; they may come from a transplant donor. The sample taken for sequencing was blood, either unsorted or a sorted T cell fraction (not recorded which). CDR3 in amino acids: CASSLDRVYGYTF. The CDR3 DNA follows: TGTGCCAGCAGTTTGGACAGGGTTTATGGCTACACCTTC.